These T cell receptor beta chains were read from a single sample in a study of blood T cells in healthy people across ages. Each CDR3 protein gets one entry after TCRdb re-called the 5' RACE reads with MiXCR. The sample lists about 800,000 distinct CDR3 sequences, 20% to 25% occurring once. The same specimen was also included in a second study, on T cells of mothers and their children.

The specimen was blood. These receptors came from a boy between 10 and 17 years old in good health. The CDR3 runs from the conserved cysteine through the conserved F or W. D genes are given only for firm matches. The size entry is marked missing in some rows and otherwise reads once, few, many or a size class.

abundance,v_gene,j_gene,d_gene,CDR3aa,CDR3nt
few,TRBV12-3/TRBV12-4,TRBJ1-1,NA,CASSFQGTEAFF,TGTGCCAGCAGTTTTCAGGGCACTGAAGCTTTCTTT
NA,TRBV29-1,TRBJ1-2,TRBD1,CSVEDSQGAIYGYTF,TGCAGCGTTGAAGATTCCCAGGGGGCAATTTATGGCTACACCTTC
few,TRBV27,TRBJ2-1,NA,CASSLGGLQQFF,TGTGCCAGCAGCTTGGGGGGGCTCCAACAGTTCTTC
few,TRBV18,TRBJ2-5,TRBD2,CASSPLASGGSGETQYF,TGTGCCAGCTCACCACTAGCTAGCGGGGGCTCGGGAGAGACCCAGTACTTC
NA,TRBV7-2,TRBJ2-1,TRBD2,CASSLDGLRGGQFF,TGTGCCAGCAGCTTAGATGGGTTGCGGGGGGGTCAGTTCTTC
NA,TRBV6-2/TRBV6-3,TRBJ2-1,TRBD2,CASSYGGSKRNEQFF,TGTGCCAGCAGTTACGGCGGGAGTAAAAGGAATGAGCAGTTCTTC
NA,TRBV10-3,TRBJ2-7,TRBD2,CAAGAGGTYEQYF,TGTGCCGCCGGAGCGGGAGGAACCTACGAGCAGTACTTC
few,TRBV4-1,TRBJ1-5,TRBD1,CASSQDRDREYQPQHF,TGCGCCAGCAGCCAAGATCGGGACAGGGAGTATCAGCCCCAGCATTTT
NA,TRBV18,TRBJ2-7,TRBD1,CASSPGTGGRYEQYF,TGCGCCAGCAGCCCCGGGACAGGGGGTCGATACGAGCAGTACTTC
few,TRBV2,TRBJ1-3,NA,CASSEKLNTIYF,TGTGCCAGCAGTGAGAAATTAAACACCATATATTTT
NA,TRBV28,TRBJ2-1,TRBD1,CASSLRDRAYNEQFF,TGTGCCAGCAGTTTACGAGACAGGGCGTACAATGAGCAGTTCTTC
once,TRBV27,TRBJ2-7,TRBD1,CASSYRGRATSTYEQYF,TGTGCCAGCAGTTACAGGGGGAGAGCCACTAGCACCTACGAGCAGTACTTC
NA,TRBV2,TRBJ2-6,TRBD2,CASSVVASGGSGANVLTF,TGTGCCAGCAGTGTGGTGGCTAGCGGAGGCTCTGGGGCCAACGTCCTGACTTTC
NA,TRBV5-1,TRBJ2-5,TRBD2,CASRLAGDKQYF,TGCGCCAGCAGACTAGCGGGAGACAAGCAGTACTTC
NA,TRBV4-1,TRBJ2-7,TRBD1,CASSQDQTGGDYEQYF,TGCGCCAGCAGCCAAGATCAGACAGGGGGGGACTACGAGCAGTACTTC
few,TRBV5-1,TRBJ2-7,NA,CASSKDLAYEQYF,TGCGCCAGCAGCAAGGATCTGGCCTACGAGCAGTACTTC
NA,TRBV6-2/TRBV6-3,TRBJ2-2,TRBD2,CATDGAGTSGTGELFF,TGTGCCACCGATGGCGCCGGGACTAGCGGCACCGGGGAGCTGTTTTTT
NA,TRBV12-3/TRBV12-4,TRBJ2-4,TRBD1,CASSSETGVAKNIQYF,TGTGCCAGCAGTTCCGAGACAGGGGTAGCCAAAAACATTCAGTACTTC
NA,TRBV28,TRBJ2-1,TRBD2,CASSLGTSGYYNEQFF,TGTGCCAGCAGTCTAGGGACTAGCGGTTACTACAATGAGCAGTTCTTC
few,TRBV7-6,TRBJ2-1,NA,CASSPPGSNEQFF,TGTGCCAGCAGCCCGCCGGGCTCTAATGAGCAGTTCTTC
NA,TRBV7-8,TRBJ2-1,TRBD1,CASSPRTGTYNEQFF,TGTGCCAGCAGCCCTCGGACAGGGACCTACAATGAGCAGTTCTTC
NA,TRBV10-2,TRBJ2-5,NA,CASSSPPVALETRYF,TGCGCCAGCAGTTCGCCCCCAGTAGCCCTGGAGACCCGGTACTTC
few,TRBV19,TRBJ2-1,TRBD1,CASSNRDRASNEQFF,TGTGCCAGTAGTAACCGGGACAGGGCTTCCAATGAGCAGTTCTTC
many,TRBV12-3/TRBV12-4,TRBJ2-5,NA,CASSTTRSQYF,TGTGCCAGCAGTACGACCCGTTCACAGTACTTC
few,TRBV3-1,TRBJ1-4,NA,CASSHVEKLFF,TGTGCCAGCAGCCATGTCGAAAAACTGTTTTTT
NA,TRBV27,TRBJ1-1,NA,CASSPGISEAFF,TGTGCCAGCAGTCCCGGGATAAGTGAAGCTTTCTTT
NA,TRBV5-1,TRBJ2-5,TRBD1,CASSWNRGTVETQYF,TGCGCCAGCAGCTGGAACAGGGGGACGGTCGAGACCCAGTACTTC
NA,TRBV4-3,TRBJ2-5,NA,CASSQDFRETQYF,TGCGCCAGCAGCCAAGATTTCCGAGAGACCCAGTACTTC
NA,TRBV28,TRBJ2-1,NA,CASSLKSGYRYNEQFF,TGTGCCAGCAGTTTAAAGTCAGGGTATCGCTACAATGAGCAGTTCTTC
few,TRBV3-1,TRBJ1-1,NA,CASSRTDTEAFF,TGTGCCAGCAGTCGGACGGACACTGAAGCTTTCTTT
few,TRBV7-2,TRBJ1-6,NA,CASSLAGPRTYNSPLHF,TGTGCCAGCAGCTTAGCGGGACCGAGAACCTATAATTCACCCCTCCACTTT
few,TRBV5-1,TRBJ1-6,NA,CASSLGALSARSPLHF,TGCGCCAGCAGCTTGGGGGCCTTATCCGCAAGGTCACCCCTCCACTTT
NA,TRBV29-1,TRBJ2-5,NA,CSVDSSGETQYF,TGCAGCGTTGACTCCAGCGGAGAGACCCAGTACTTC
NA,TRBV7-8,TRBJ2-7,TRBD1,CASSLGGTGKNEQYF,TGTGCCAGCAGCTTAGGTGGGACAGGGAAAAACGAGCAGTACTTC
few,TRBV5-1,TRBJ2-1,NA,CASSSGSSYYNEQFF,TGCGCCAGCAGCTCCGGGTCGTCCTATTACAATGAGCAGTTCTTC
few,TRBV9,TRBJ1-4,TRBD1,CASSVTDQAGGEKLFF,TGTGCCAGCAGCGTGACAGACCAGGCAGGGGGTGAAAAACTGTTTTTT
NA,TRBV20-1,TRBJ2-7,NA,CSAKQGTGTTLKAQYEQYF,TGCAGTGCAAAACAGGGGACCGGGACTACTCTGAAAGCCCAATACGAGCAGTACTTC
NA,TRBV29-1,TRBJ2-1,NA,CSFMLGEQFF,TGCAGCTTTATGTTGGGTGAGCAGTTCTTC
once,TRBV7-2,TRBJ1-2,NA,CASSTLGYGYTF,TGTGCCAGCAGCACACTTGGTTATGGCTACACCTTC
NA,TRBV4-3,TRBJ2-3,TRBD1,CASSRDSLTDTQYF,TGCGCCAGCAGCCGGGACAGTCTCACAGATACGCAGTATTTT
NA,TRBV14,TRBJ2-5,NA,CASSQVLGSIFGGLQTQYF,TGTGCCAGCAGCCAAGTCTTGGGCTCCATATTCGGTGGTTTGCAGACCCAGTACTTC
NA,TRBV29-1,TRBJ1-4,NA,CSATTGRDEKLFF,TGCAGCGCCACCACAGGGAGGGATGAAAAACTGTTTTTT
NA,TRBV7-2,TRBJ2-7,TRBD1,CASSALWTGADEQYF,TGTGCCAGCAGCGCACTGTGGACAGGCGCGGACGAGCAGTACTTC
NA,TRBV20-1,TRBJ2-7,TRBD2,CSANRVGASGRSEQYF,TGCAGTGCGAACAGGGTAGGGGCGAGCGGGAGATCCGAGCAGTACTTC
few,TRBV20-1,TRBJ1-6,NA,CSAPPDSLAGSPLHF,TGCAGTGCTCCCCCCGACAGCCTGGCGGGTTCACCCCTCCACTTT
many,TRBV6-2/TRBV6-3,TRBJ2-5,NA,CASNAHESYQETQYF,TGTGCCAGCAACGCCCATGAATCGTACCAAGAGACCCAGTACTTC
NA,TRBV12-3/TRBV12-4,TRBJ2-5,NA,CASSLDQEETQYF,TGTGCCAGCAGTTTGGACCAAGAAGAGACCCAGTACTTC
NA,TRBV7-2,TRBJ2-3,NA,CASSTGPNTGDTQYF,TGTGCCAGCAGCACCGGGCCAAACACAGGCGATACGCAGTATTTT
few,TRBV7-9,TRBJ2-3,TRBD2,CASSLFAGGAPPSQYF,TGTGCCAGCAGCTTATTTGCGGGAGGGGCCCCCCCATCGCAGTATTTT
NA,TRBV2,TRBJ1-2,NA,CASMSDYGYTF,TGTGCCAGCATGTCCGACTATGGCTACACCTTC
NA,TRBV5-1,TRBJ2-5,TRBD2,CASSPSGSGRETQYF,TGCGCCAGCAGCCCCTCGGGTAGCGGGAGAGAGACCCAGTACTTC
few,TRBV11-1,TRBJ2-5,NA,CASSQSAQTQYF,TGTGCCAGCAGCCAATCAGCGCAGACCCAGTACTTC
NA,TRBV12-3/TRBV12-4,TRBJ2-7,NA,CASSPLGPAEQYF,TGTGCCAGCAGCCCGTTGGGTCCGGCCGAGCAGTACTTC
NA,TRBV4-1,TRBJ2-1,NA,CASSRRQDNEQFF,TGCGCCAGCAGCCGGCGACAAGACAATGAGCAGTTCTTC